Listed below are T cell receptor beta chains from one sample, sequenced in a study of control samples from healthy donors and cancer patients. The method was immunoSEQ multiplex PCR; TCRdb's version includes in-frame clones alone and lacks a portion of them. Altogether about 130,000 clones are present, over 90% being singletons, with the ten largest covering 14%. Sequencing was done on a sample of PBMCs. These receptors were obtained from a man between 60 and 70 years old with colorectal cancer. Each CDR3 is given with its conserved first and last residue. D genes are given only for firm matches. Rows may omit the clone size; those that give it use once, few, many or a size class.

>NA|TRBD1|TRBV19|TRBJ1-5
CASSPGTGGNQPQHF
TGTGCCAGTAGTCCTGGGACAGGTGGCAATCAGCCCCAGCATTTT
>once|NA|TRBV21-1|TRBJ2-7
CASSKGRGPEQYF
TGTGCCAGCAGCAAGGGTAGGGGACCCGAGCAGTACTTC
>once|TRBD1|TRBV4-1|TRBJ1-6
CASSQETGDNSPLHF
TGCGCCAGCAGCCAAGAGACAGGGGATAATTCACCCCTCCACTTT
>NA|TRBD2|TRBV2|TRBJ2-2
CASSDGAGGPNTGELFF
TGTGCCAGCAGTGACGGGGCGGGGGGCCCTAACACCGGGGAGCTGTTTTTT
>NA|NA|TRBV6-5|TRBJ2-5
CASSRGSLGQETQYF
TGTGCCAGCAGTCGCGGGTCCTTGGGACAAGAGACCCAGTACTTC
>once|NA|TRBV19|TRBJ1-2
CASSIDQRGAHGYTF
TGTGCCAGTAGTATAGATCAAAGAGGGGCCCATGGCTACACCTTC
>NA|NA|TRBV6-1|TRBJ1-6
CASSAFGEGIHNSPLHF
TGTGCCAGCAGTGCGTTCGGGGAAGGGATCCATAATTCACCCCTCCACTTT
>NA|NA|TRBV6-5|TRBJ2-7
CASTPIPTSYEQYF
TGTGCCAGCACCCCAATCCCGACCTCCTACGAGCAGTACTTC
>NA|TRBD1|TRBV27|TRBJ2-1
CASSFGTGGSTYNEQFF
TGTGCCAGCAGCTTCGGGACAGGGGGCAGTACCTACAATGAGCAGTTCTTC
>NA|NA|TRBV10-3|TRBJ2-7
CAISESRNEQYF
TGTGCCATCAGTGAGTCCCGGAACGAGCAGTACTTC
>NA|NA|TRBV18|TRBJ1-5
CASSPGTSSQPQHF
TGTGCCAGCTCACCCGGGACATCCAGCCAGCCCCAGCATTTT
>NA|NA|TRBV5-1|TRBJ2-5
CASSLQLAGGSETQYF
TGCGCCAGCAGCTTACAACTAGCAGGGGGTTCCGAGACCCAGTACTTC
>NA|NA|TRBV3-1/TRBV3-2|TRBJ1-4
CASRPAVEKLFF
TGTGCCAGCAGGCCAGCTGTGGAAAAACTGTTTTTT
>NA|TRBD2|TRBV7-9|TRBJ2-7
CASSLAGEYEQYF
TGTGCCAGCAGCTTGGCGGGGGAGTACGAGCAGTACTTC
>NA|NA|TRBV5-6|TRBJ1-4
CASSSVSTNEKLFF
TGTGCCAGCAGTTCGGTTTCAACTAATGAAAAACTGTTTTTT
>NA|TRBD1|TRBV5-6|TRBJ1-6
CASSVRDRDSPLHF
TGTGCCAGCAGCGTTCGGGACAGGGACTCACCCCTCCACTTT
>NA|NA|TRBV3-1/TRBV3-2|TRBJ1-2
CVTVGRGGYTF
TGTGTGACGGTGGGAAGAGGAGGCTACACCTTC
>NA|NA|TRBV7-9|TRBJ2-5
CASSLAEGSQETQYF
TGTGCCAGCAGCTTAGCCGAGGGATCCCAAGAGACCCAGTACTTC
>NA|NA|TRBV28|TRBJ1-5
CASSLPEGYSNQPQHF
TGTGCCAGCAGTTTACCGGAAGGCTATAGCAATCAGCCCCAGCATTTT
>NA|NA|TRBV7-9|TRBJ2-5
CASSLYSGGQETQYF
TGTGCCAGCAGCTTATACAGTGGAGGTCAAGAGACCCAGTACTTC
>NA|NA|TRBV3-1/TRBV3-2|TRBJ1-1
CASSQGTFTEAFF
TGTGCCAGCAGCCAAGGGACCTTCACTGAAGCTTTCTTT
>NA|NA|TRBV5-5|TRBJ2-7
CASSWTNLGYEQYF
TGTGCCAGCAGCTGGACAAATCTGGGCTACGAGCAGTACTTC
>NA|NA|TRBV5-6|TRBJ2-3
CASSFGTSTDTQYF
TGTGCCAGCAGCTTTGGGACTAGCACAGATACGCAGTATTTT
>NA|NA|TRBV11-2|TRBJ1-1
CASSFGWDTEAFF
TGTGCCAGCAGCTTCGGCTGGGACACTGAAGCTTTCTTT
>NA|TRBD1|TRBV11-2|TRBJ1-4
CASSLQNLGQELFF
TGTGCCAGCAGCTTACAAAACCTCGGACAGGAACTGTTTTTT
>NA|NA|TRBV9|TRBJ1-2
CASSVGPGDYGYTF
TGTGCCAGCAGCGTAGGTCCGGGGGACTATGGCTACACCTTC
>NA|NA|TRBV7-6|TRBJ2-2
CASSLAASQITGELFF
TGTGCCAGCAGCTTAGCAGCTTCACAGATCACCGGGGAGCTGTTTTTT
>NA|TRBD1|TRBV7-2|TRBJ1-1
CASSSPGTGAIWNTEAFF
TGTGCCAGCAGCTCCCCCGGGACAGGGGCTATTTGGAACACTGAAGCTTTCTTT
>NA|NA|TRBV10-3|TRBJ2-1
CAISESQGTKNEQFF
TGTGCCATCAGTGAGTCCCAGGGAACAAAAAATGAGCAGTTCTTC
>NA|NA|TRBV6-5|TRBJ2-7
CASSPTEAPPYEQYF
TGTGCCAGCAGTCCTACAGAGGCCCCCCCCTACGAGCAGTACTTC
>NA|TRBD1|TRBV6-6|TRBJ1-5
CASSSGRGEGNQPQHF
TGTGCCAGCAGTTCCGGCAGGGGGGAGGGCAATCAGCCCCAGCATTTT
>once|NA|TRBV5-6|TRBJ1-2
CASSLDPGNYGYTF
TGTGCCAGCAGCTTGGACCCCGGAAACTATGGCTACACCTTC
>once|NA|TRBV4-1|TRBJ1-1
CASSQDALVGAFF
TGCGCCAGCAGCCAAGATGCCCTTGTAGGAGCTTTCTTT
>NA|TRBD2|TRBV5-4|TRBJ2-3
CASRSGLAGGRGTDTQYF
TGTGCCAGCAGGAGTGGACTAGCGGGGGGTCGAGGCACAGATACGCAGTATTTT
>NA|TRBD1|TRBV10-2|TRBJ2-3
CASSTGGALSDTQYF
TGCGCCAGCAGTACAGGGGGCGCTTTGTCAGATACGCAGTATTTT
>NA|NA|TRBV11-2|TRBJ1-2
CASSFPRQIYGYTF
TGTGCCAGCAGCTTCCCCAGACAGATTTATGGCTACACCTTC
>NA|NA|TRBV19|TRBJ1-1
CASSIVAVNTEAFF
TGTGCCAGTAGTATCGTGGCCGTGAACACTGAAGCTTTCTTT
>NA|NA|TRBV13|TRBJ1-1
CASSLGREQGGAFF
TGTGCCAGCAGCTTAGGCCGGGAACAGGGTGGAGCTTTCTTT
>once|TRBD1|TRBV3-1/TRBV3-2|TRBJ1-6
CASSQNRGNSPLHF
TGTGCCAGCAGCCAAAACAGGGGCAATTCACCCCTCCACTTT
>NA|NA|TRBV10-3|TRBJ1-1
CAISESNFPGISTEAFF
TGTGCCATCAGTGAGTCGAATTTTCCCGGGATTTCCACTGAAGCTTTCTTT
>NA|TRBD2|TRBV5-4|TRBJ2-1
CASTYPTGGPDNEQFF
TGTGCCAGCACCTACCCTACGGGGGGGCCGGACAATGAGCAGTTCTTC
>NA|NA|TRBV5-1|TRBJ1-1
CASSLMSGNTEAFF
TGCGCCAGCAGCTTGATGTCAGGGAACACTGAAGCTTTCTTT